These 9 T cell receptor beta chains came from one sample sequenced in a study of cytomegalovirus exposure and HLA in healthy donors. Clones were read by immunoSEQ multiplex PCR, and TCRdb kept only the in-frame ones, dropping some. The sample shows 200,000 to 250,000 clones, 75% to 90% of them seen only once. The sequencing input was PBMCs. Source of these receptors: a woman in her twenties or thirties in good health and CMV-seropositive.

The rearrangement uses TRBV5-1 and TRBJ1-1; D possibly corresponds to TRBD1 (5 bases). This CDR3 region has 12 residues. Germline V lookup: CDR1 SGHRS, CDR2 YFSETQ. The ends were cut back, 5 bases at V and 7 bases at J, with 12 bases in the middle. CDR3 region: CASSSQGFEAFF. CDR3 bases: TGCGCCAGCAGTTCGCAGGGTTTTGAAGCTTTCTTT.

The J gene is TRBJ2-7, the V gene TRBV6-5; the D gene is possibly TRBD1 (7 bases). Trimming pared 4 bases from V and 1 base from J, leaving 17 bases between. The V gene's germline CDR1 is MNHEY and CDR2 SVGAGI. The CDR3 is made up of 16 amino acids. CDR3 region: CASSFGSSGGSYEQYF. The DNA of the CDR3 is TGTGCCAGCAGTTTCGGGAGCTCAGGGGGTTCCTACGAGCAGTACTTC.

This chain joins TRBV6-1 and TRBJ1-2; 9 bases agree with TRBD1. The junction had 6 bases not matched to a gene; V was cut back by 7 bases and J by 6 bases. CDR1 MNHNS and CDR2 SASEGT come from the germline V gene. There are 13 residues in the CDR3. The CDR3 spells CASIRDRVDGYTF. The CDR3 DNA follows: TGTGCCAGCATCCGGGACAGGGTGGATGGCTACACCTTC.

J is TRBJ1-1 and V is TRBV11-2; 8 bases line up with TRBD1. V lost 8 bases, J lost 5 bases, and 10 bases stayed unmatched. CDR3 length: 14 residues. The V gene's germline CDR1 is SGHAT and CDR2 FQNNGV. The CDR3 spells CASPGQEIETEAFF. Written as DNA, the CDR3 is TGTGCCAGCCCGGGACAGGAGATCGAGACTGAAGCTTTCTTT.

The rearrangement joins TRBV9 to TRBJ1-1; tentative D call: TRBD1 (5 bases). CDR1 is SGDLS and CDR2 is YYNGEE in the germline V gene. The CDR3 extends over 13 amino acids. V was clipped by 0 bases and J by 9 bases, with 12 bases between them. CDR3 nucleotide sequence: TGTGCCAGCAGCGTAGCTGGGGGACCCAAAGCTTTCTTT. This encodes CASSVAGGPKAFF.

CDR3 residues: CAISESTGTANTEAFF. The CDR3 bases are TGTGCCATCAGTGAGTCAACTGGGACGGCAAACACTGAAGCTTTCTTT. The chain couples TRBV10-3 to TRBJ1-1; TRBD1 is a possible D gene (5 bases). The length of the CDR3 is 16 residues. Trimming cost V 0 bases and J 2 bases, with 13 bases left between them. In germline, CDR1 is ENHRY, CDR2 SYGVKD.

The chain uses TRBV27 and TRBJ1-3; no clear D. Germline V lookup: CDR1 MNHEY, CDR2 SMNVEV (reference sequence). With 6 bases removed from V and 0 bases from J, the gap between germline ends came to 12 bases. The CDR3 has 15 amino acids. Written as DNA, the CDR3 is TGTGCCAGCAGAGACCGACTGATCTCTGGAAACACCATATATTTT. Translation gives CASRDRLISGNTIYF.

CDR3 nucleotide sequence: TGCAGCTTACGGACAGTCCATGGCTACACCTTC. Protein product: CSLRTVHGYTF. This rearrangement joins TRBV29-1 to TRBJ1-2; D may be TRBD1 (6 bases). Germline V CDR1 and CDR2: SQVTM, ANQGSEA. This CDR3 is built from 11 residues. Deletions cut 8 bases from V and 6 bases from J, with 13 bases between.

The chain employs TRBV5-6 and TRBJ2-7; 8 nucleotides match TRBD1. Germline assignment: CDR1 SGHDT and CDR2 YYEEEE. V shed 4 bases, J shed 4 bases, and the junction held 4 bases outside the gene matches. The CDR3 is 13 amino acids. The CDR3 spells CASSLRTGYEQYF. The CDR3 DNA reads as TGTGCCAGCAGCCTACGGACAGGGTACGAGCAGTACTTC.